The clone carrying this TCR beta chain was seen at least ten times. Its specificity is not known. Construction of TCR beta libraries relied on iRepertoire HTBI primers and on Arm-PCR targeting CDR3 regions. Under the authors' procedure: The samples yielded 62 TRBV and roughly 15 TRBJ segments. A single record per CDR3 protein comes from TCRdb applying MiXCR to the multiplex PCR reads. The V and J calls were determined by TCRdb, not by the authors. Of a few hundred thousand distinct CDR3 sequences in the sample, roughly 21% are singletons; the top ten hold roughly 13%. This sample was included in a study of regulatory T cells in long-lasting Graves disease. General study findings and limits: The TCR repertoire of persistent Graves' patients was less diverse than that of newly diagnosed ones. Public clonotype sharing was higher in persistent than newly diagnosed patients. There was favoring of TRBV28, TRBJ1-2 and TRBJ2-5 in persistent disease.

This sample's time point: newly diagnosed GD, antithyroid drugs for less than 3 months. PBMC RNA was the source of the TCR library. The CDR3 length is 16 residues. V lost 1 base to trimming and J lost 2 bases, with 15 bases between them. Germline CDR1 SQVTM, CDR2 ANQGSEA. Here the sequenced sample was peripheral blood mononuclear cells (PBMCs), taken at new diagnosis, from a patient treated with antithyroid drugs. The rearrangement links TRBV29-1 to TRBJ2-1; possible D gene TRBD2, 7 bases. The sequence was obtained from a female donor with Graves disease. The CDR3 region has the DNA TGCAGCGTTGAAGGGGCCGAGCGGGACACCTACAATGAGCAGTTCTTC. Its protein is CSVEGAERDTYNEQFF.